One sample yielded the 25 T cell receptor beta chains listed below, sequenced in a study of molecular identifiers for immune sequencing clone quantification. TCRdb re-analysed the PCR reads in MiXCR, keeping a single row per CDR3 protein. This sample has more than 550,000 distinct CDR3 sequences; 25% occur once, and the top ten carry 0.75% to 0.8%. Source material: naive CD8+ T cells from blood, with Jurkat cell RNA spiked in. Stated subset: FACS-sorted CD8+CD4-CCR7+CD45RA+ naive T cells. The receptors were sampled from a human donor in good health. Some libraries in this study had Jurkat cell RNA spiked in.

On this clonotype itself: An end of the junction differs from the germline gene, which may be a read error. CDR3 nucleotides: TGTGCCGGCAGTTTAGCGTCAACAGATACGCAGTATTTT. This codes for CAGSLASTDTQYF. The V call is TRBV12-3 or TRBV12-4, the J call TRBJ2-3; D perhaps matches TRBD2 (5 bases). The CDR3 runs to 13 residues.

This sequence joins TRBV19 and TRBJ2-3, with TRBD2 identical over 14 bases. Germline CDR1 reads LNHDA; CDR2 reads SQIVND (reference sequence). This CDR3 is built from 15 residues. The V segment lost 6 bases and the J segment 8 bases; nucleotides outside the gene matches: 7. The chain's CDR3 is CASSWTSGGHGTQYF. The DNA of the CDR3 is TGTGCCAGTAGCTGGACTAGCGGGGGGCACGGTACGCAGTATTTT.

With regard to this clonotype: A much larger clone lies one base from this, so it may be a read error. The V call is TRBV6-6, the J call TRBJ1-2, with unresolved D. This CDR3 contains 17 residues. Looked up from germline, CDR1 is MNHNY and CDR2 is SVGAGI (reference sequence). V lost 2 bases, J lost 7 bases, and 23 bases lay in between. DNA of the CDR3: TGTGCCAGCAGTTACGCGAACCCACTTATGACATCCCCTGGCTACACCTTC. Its protein is CASSYANPLMTSPGYTF.

This clonotype was observed many times. The rearrangement links TRBV2 to TRBJ2-7, with a tentative D call TRBD1 (5 bases). This CDR3 has 12 residues. Trimming took off 6 bases at V and 3 bases at J, with 9 bases between the two ends. CDR1 is SNHLY, CDR2 FYNNEI, per germline. The CDR3 is CASSIGDYEQYF. Written as DNA, the CDR3 is TGTGCCAGCAGCATAGGGGACTACGAGCAGTACTTC.

In this sample, this clonotype turned up many times. The chain has TRBV4-1 and TRBJ1-1, with a weak D call TRBD1 (5 bases). The CDR3 loop spans 17 amino acids. CDR1 and CDR2 from the germline V gene are MGHRA and YSYEKL. The ends were cut back, 4 bases at V and 4 bases at J, with 22 bases in the middle. CDR3 DNA sequence: TGCGCCAGCAGCCCCTTGACGGTAACGGGGGGGTTCACTGAAGCTTTCTTT. It specifies CASSPLTVTGGFTEAFF.

This clonotype was seen ten or more times. V is TRBV29-1 and J is TRBJ1-2; unclear D gene. There are 14 residues in the CDR3. Between the trimmed V and J ends, which lost 1 base and 3 bases, there was a span of 12 bases. Germline CDR1 is SQVTM and CDR2 is ANQGSEA. The CDR3 bases are TGCAGCGTTGAAGGGCGTGGGCCCGACTATGGCTACACCTTC. As protein: CSVEGRGPDYGYTF.

This clonotype was seen repeatedly, ten times or more. V is TRBV5-1 and J is TRBJ2-7, with a possible D match to TRBD1 (6 bases). The CDR3 runs 14 residues. V lost 0 bases, J lost 2 bases, and 9 bases lay in between. Germline V lookup: CDR1 SGHRS, CDR2 YFSETQ. CDR3 DNA sequence: TGCGCCAGCAGCTTGGACAGGGCCACCTACGAGCAGTACTTC. Protein sequence: CASSLDRATYEQYF.

The V and J genes are TRBV7-8 and TRBJ2-5; 10 positions agree with TRBD1. The CDR3 length is 17 residues. Looked up from germline, CDR1 is SGHVS and CDR2 is FQNEAQ. The V segment lost 0 bases and the J segment 5 bases; nucleotides outside the gene matches: 9. Here the CDR3 reads CASSLASWDRGLETQYF. The CDR3 bases are TGTGCCAGCAGCTTAGCGTCGTGGGACAGGGGCCTGGAGACCCAGTACTTC.

As to this clonotype: A much larger clone sits a single nucleotide away, making a read error possible. The gene calls are TRBV29-1 and TRBJ1-1; D ambiguous. The germline V and J ends were trimmed by 7 bases and 4 bases, with 22 bases remaining between them. The CDR3 sequence is 15 residues long. Germline lookup yields CDR1 SQVTM and CDR2 ANQGSEA. Here the CDR3 DNA reads TGCAGCGCTCAACTGCACGGGTTCGGCGCCACTGAAGCTTTCTTT. It translates to CSAQLHGFGATEAFF.

In regard to this clonotype: A junction boundary mismatches the germline segment, possibly from a read error. V and J are TRBV5-3 and TRBJ2-3; D is uncertain. TRBV5-3 falls under the ORF class, with uncertain function. The CDR3 is 15 residues long. In DNA form, the CDR3 reads TGTGCCAGCAGCTTGGCGGTAGCCCGCACAAATACGCAGTATTTT. Residues: CASSLAVARTNTQYF.

The rearrangement uses TRBV6-5 and TRBJ2-5; D may be TRBD1 or TRBD2 (5 bases each). V dropped 5 bases and J dropped 3 bases, with 13 bases sitting between them. This CDR3 has 14 residues. Germline V lookup: CDR1 MNHEY, CDR2 SVGAGI. The DNA of the CDR3 is TGTGCCAGCAGTACATGGGACGGAGAAGAGACCCAGTACTTC. It codes for CASSTWDGEETQYF.

Ten or more counts support this clonotype. The J gene is TRBJ1-3, the V gene TRBV20-1; D gene uncertain. Looked up from germline, CDR1 is DFQATT and CDR2 is SNEGSKA (reference sequence). Deletions cut 0 bases from V and 9 bases from J, with 15 bases between. This CDR3 region has 14 residues. The CDR3, as DNA: TGCAGTGCTAGAGATTTTACTTCCCAGGCCACCATATATTTT. This codes for CSARDFTSQATIYF.

About this clonotype: This may stem from a read error, because a much larger clone lies one nucleotide away. The CDR3 ends on some other residue instead of the conserved phenylalanine or tryptophan, so this is likely a read error. V gene TRBV4-1 combines with J gene TRBJ2-1; weak D call: TRBD1 (6 bases). The CDR3 loop spans 14 amino acids. Deletions cut 1 base from V and 7 bases from J, with 11 bases between. Germline V gene lookup returns CDR1 MGHRA and CDR2 YSYEKL. CDR3: CASSQGQGLNEQFY. CDR3 DNA sequence: TGCGCCAGCAGCCAAGGTCAGGGGTTAAATGAGCAGTTCTAC.

In regard to this clonotype: This clone may be a read error of a much larger clone one base away. V is TRBV28 and J is TRBJ2-7; TRBD2 is a possible D gene (5 bases). The CDR3 contains 14 residues. The ends were cut back, 4 bases at V and 7 bases at J, with 17 bases in the middle. CDR1 and CDR2 (germline): MDHEN, SYDVKM. CDR3 protein: CASSSGFRSHEQYF. The CDR3 region has the DNA TGTGCCAGCAGTTCGGGGTTTCGGAGCCATGAGCAGTACTTC.

The J gene is TRBJ2-7, the V gene TRBV7-9; 9 bases fit TRBD1. Unmatched junction bases numbered 10, after V lost 7 bases and J lost 3 bases. CDR1 is SEHNR and CDR2 is FQNEAQ in the germline V gene (reference sequence). The CDR3 runs to 15 residues. CDR3 sequence (DNA): TGTGCCAGCATGCCATTCCGGGACAGGGTCTACGAGCAGTACTTC. This encodes CASMPFRDRVYEQYF.

Many counts were recorded for this clonotype. The gene calls are TRBV7-2 and TRBJ2-7, with 10 bases lining up with TRBD1. Germline trimming cut 1 base from V and 3 bases from J; bases unmatched to any gene: 3. The CDR3 totals 15 residues. From germline, CDR1 is SGHTA and CDR2 FQGNSA. The CDR3 loop is CASSLEGTGVYEQYF. The DNA of the CDR3 is TGTGCCAGCAGCTTAGAAGGGACAGGGGTCTACGAGCAGTACTTC.

This clonotype occurred many times. The V and J genes are TRBV29-1 and TRBJ2-7; 8 nucleotides match TRBD2. Looked up from germline, CDR1 is SQVTM and CDR2 is ANQGSEA. CDR3 length: 15 residues. V gave up 0 bases and J gave up 0 bases; unmatched junction bases: 4. CDR3 sequence: CSVEDTLAGSYEQYF. DNA of the CDR3: TGCAGCGTTGAAGATACGCTAGCGGGCTCCTACGAGCAGTACTTC.

This clonotype was counted between two and nine times. The chain employs TRBV7-9 and TRBJ2-7; D unresolved. The CDR3 has 11 amino acids. V shed 4 bases and J shed 6 bases, with 7 bases lying between them. Germline values: CDR1 SEHNR, CDR2 FQNEAQ (reference sequence). The CDR3 loop reads CASSSSLEQYF. Written as DNA, the CDR3 is TGTGCCAGCAGCTCCTCTCTCGAGCAGTACTTC.

In its sample, this clonotype was seen many times. This chain uses TRBV27 with TRBJ2-7, with D hard to call. This CDR3 spans 13 amino acids. V was trimmed by 6 bases and J by 2 bases, leaving 11 bases between them. CDR1 is MNHEY and CDR2 is SMNVEV in the germline V gene (reference sequence). CDR3 DNA: TGTGCCAGCAGCCAAACTCCGACCTACGAGCAGTACTTC. Encoded protein: CASSQTPTYEQYF.

The chain is built from TRBV7-9 and TRBJ2-7; D might be TRBD2 (6 bases). The CDR3 is made up of 13 amino acids. Trimming cost V 2 bases and J 6 bases, with 11 bases left between them. Germline CDR1 reads SEHNR; CDR2 reads FQNEAQ (reference sequence). This chain's CDR3 is CASSLYLGGEQYF. CDR3 sequence (DNA): TGTGCCAGCAGCTTATACCTGGGGGGCGAGCAGTACTTC. The variable domain in full, completed from reference TRBV7-9 and TRBJ2-7, reads DTGVSQNPRHKITKRGQNVTFRCDPISEHNRLYWYRQTLGQGPEFLTYFQNEAQLEKSRLLSDRFSAERPKGSFSTLEIQRTEQGDSAMYLCASSLYLGGEQYFGPGTRLTVT.

This clonotype came up many times. The V call is TRBV27, the J call TRBJ1-5; 7 bases align to TRBD1. This CDR3 region has 13 residues. CDR1 and CDR2 (germline): MNHEY, SMNVEV (reference sequence). J was trimmed by 0 bases and V by 10 bases; bases with no gene match: 3. CDR3 protein: CATGTASNQPQHF. The CDR3 DNA reads TGTGCCACCGGGACAGCTAGCAATCAGCCCCAGCATTTT.

In the case of this clonotype: A much larger clone lies one base from this, so it may be a read error. This chain uses TRBV30 with TRBJ1-1; no reliable D call. The CDR3 is 12 residues long. CDR1 is GTSNPN and CDR2 is SVGIG in the germline V gene (reference sequence). V shed 4 bases and J shed 0 bases, with 6 bases lying between them. CDR3 sequence: CAWNTVNTEAFF. CDR3 nucleotide sequence: TGTGCCTGGAATACAGTGAACACTGAAGCTTTCTTT.

As regards this clonotype: A much larger clone sits a single nucleotide away, making a read error possible. The chain links TRBV7-6 to TRBJ2-5; D is perhaps TRBD1 (5 bases). Trimming stripped 5 bases from V and 9 bases from J, with 22 bases between. This CDR3 is 15 amino acids long. CDR1 is SGHVS and CDR2 is FNYEAQ in the germline V gene. DNA for the CDR3: TGTGCCAGCAGCCCGACTGGGGCTAACATAGGGGCCCAGTACTTC. This translates into CASSPTGANIGAQYF.

About this clonotype itself: One base away lies a much larger clone, so this may be a sequencing read error. The rearrangement joins TRBV27 to TRBJ1-1, with D possibly TRBD1 on 5 matching bases. V lost 6 bases to trimming and J lost 4 bases, with 12 bases between them. Germline lookup yields CDR1 MNHEY and CDR2 SMNVEV (reference sequence). This CDR3 is built from 13 residues. This CDR3 reads CASRGLGATEAFF. CDR3 nucleotide sequence: TGTGCCAGCAGGGGACTGGGTGCCACTGAAGCTTTCTTT.

The chain uses TRBV27 and TRBJ2-1; D tentatively fits TRBD1 or TRBD2 (5 bases each). Trimming took off 5 bases at V and 2 bases at J, with 19 bases between the two ends. Germline V gene lookup returns CDR1 MNHEY and CDR2 SMNVEV (reference sequence). The CDR3 loop spans 17 amino acids. The CDR3 region is CASSPAGTYSPYNEQFF. The CDR3, as DNA: TGTGCCAGCAGTCCAGCCGGGACCTATTCGCCCTACAATGAGCAGTTCTTC.